This T cell receptor (beta chain) is drawn from a study of T cell responses to AZD1222 COVID-19 vaccine. Study conclusions and caveats: Close to half of all spike-specific TCRs reportedly target regions of the variants that are unmutated. The donor cohort was predominantly white British with a female majority, and clonal diversity may have been underestimated.

The CDR3 has 15 residues. V shed 0 bases, J shed 6 bases, and the junction held 7 bases outside the gene matches. Germline CDR1 is ENHRY and CDR2 is SYGVKD. The repertoire was sequenced with immunoSEQ multiplex PCR; TCRdb's copy has only in-frame clones and lacks some. The table shows approximately 130,000 clones, with 84% occurring only once. On this clone itself: The antigen remains undetermined.

The chain uses TRBV10-3 and TRBJ1-2, with 7 nucleotides matching TRBD1. Sequences were derived from peripheral blood, sampled 28 days after the second AZD1222 dose. This TCR came from an adult who received the AZD1222 COVID-19 vaccine. This CDR3 is CAISESTGPIDGYTF. CDR3 coding DNA: TGTGCCATCAGTGAGTCGACAGGGCCCATCGATGGCTACACCTTC.